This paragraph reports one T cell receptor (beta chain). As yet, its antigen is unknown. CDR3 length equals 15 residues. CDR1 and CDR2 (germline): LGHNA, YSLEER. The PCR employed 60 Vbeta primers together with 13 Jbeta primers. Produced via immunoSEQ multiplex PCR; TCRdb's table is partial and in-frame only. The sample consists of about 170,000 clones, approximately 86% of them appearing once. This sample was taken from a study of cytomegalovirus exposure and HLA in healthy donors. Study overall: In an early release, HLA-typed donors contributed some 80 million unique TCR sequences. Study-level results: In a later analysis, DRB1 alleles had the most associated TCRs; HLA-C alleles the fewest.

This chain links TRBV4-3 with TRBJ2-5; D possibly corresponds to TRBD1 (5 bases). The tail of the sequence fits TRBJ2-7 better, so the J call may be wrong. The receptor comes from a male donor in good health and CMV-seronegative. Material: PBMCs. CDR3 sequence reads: CASSQAAAGWYEQYF. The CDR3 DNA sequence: TGCGCCAGCAGCCAAGCCGCGGCAGGGTGGTACGAGCAGTACTTC.